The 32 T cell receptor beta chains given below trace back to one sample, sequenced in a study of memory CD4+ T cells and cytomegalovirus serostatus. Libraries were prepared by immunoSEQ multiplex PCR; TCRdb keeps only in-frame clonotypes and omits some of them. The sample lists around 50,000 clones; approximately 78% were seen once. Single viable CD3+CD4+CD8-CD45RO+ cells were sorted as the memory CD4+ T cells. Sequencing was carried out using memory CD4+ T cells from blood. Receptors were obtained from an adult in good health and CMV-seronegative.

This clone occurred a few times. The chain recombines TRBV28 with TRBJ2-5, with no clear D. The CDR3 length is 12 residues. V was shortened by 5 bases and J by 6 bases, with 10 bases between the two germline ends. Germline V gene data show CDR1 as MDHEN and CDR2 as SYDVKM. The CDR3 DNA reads TGTGCCAGCAGTGGCGAACGTCAGACCCAGTACTTC. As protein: CASSGERQTQYF.

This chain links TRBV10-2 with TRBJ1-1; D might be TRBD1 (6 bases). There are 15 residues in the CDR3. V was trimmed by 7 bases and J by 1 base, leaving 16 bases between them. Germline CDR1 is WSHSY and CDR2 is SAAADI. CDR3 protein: CASNGGAGANTEAFF. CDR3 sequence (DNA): TGCGCCAGCAACGGGGGGGCAGGGGCGAACACTGAAGCTTTCTTT.

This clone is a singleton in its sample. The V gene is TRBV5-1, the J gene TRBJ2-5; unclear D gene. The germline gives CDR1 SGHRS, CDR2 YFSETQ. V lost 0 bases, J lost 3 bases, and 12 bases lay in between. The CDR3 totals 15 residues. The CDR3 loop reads CASSLASWTEETQYF. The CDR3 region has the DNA TGCGCCAGCAGCTTGGCGTCATGGACGGAAGAGACCCAGTACTTC.

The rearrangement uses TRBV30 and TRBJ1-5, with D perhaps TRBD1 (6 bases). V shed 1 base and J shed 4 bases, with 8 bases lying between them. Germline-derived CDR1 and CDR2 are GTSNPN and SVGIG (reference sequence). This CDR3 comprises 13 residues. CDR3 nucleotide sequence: TGTGCCTGGAGTGAGGGGGTAAATCAGCCCCAGCATTTT. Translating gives CAWSEGVNQPQHF.

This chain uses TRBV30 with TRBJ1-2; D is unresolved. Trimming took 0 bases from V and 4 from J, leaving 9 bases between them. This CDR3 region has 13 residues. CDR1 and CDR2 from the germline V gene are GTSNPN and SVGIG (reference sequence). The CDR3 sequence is CAWSVQLIYGYTF. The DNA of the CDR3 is TGTGCCTGGAGTGTACAACTTATCTATGGCTACACCTTC.

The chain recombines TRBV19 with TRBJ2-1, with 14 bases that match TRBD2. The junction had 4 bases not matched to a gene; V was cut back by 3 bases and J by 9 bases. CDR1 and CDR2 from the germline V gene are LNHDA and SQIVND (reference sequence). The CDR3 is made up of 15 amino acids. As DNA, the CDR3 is TGTGCCAGTAGTATGGGGACTAGCGGGAGTGGTGAGCAGTTCTTC. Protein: CASSMGTSGSGEQFF.

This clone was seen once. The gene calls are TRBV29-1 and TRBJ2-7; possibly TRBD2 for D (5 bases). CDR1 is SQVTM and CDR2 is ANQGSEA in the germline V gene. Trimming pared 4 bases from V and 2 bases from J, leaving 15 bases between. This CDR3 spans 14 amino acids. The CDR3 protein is CSVGLAGSTYEQYF. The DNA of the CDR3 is TGCAGCGTTGGGCTGGCGGGCAGCACCTACGAGCAGTACTTC.

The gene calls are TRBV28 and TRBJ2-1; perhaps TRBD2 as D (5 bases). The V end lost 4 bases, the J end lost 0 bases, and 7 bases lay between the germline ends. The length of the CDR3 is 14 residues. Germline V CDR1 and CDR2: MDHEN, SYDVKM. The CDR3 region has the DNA TGTGCCAGCAGTTCGGGATACTCCTACAATGAGCAGTTCTTC. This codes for CASSSGYSYNEQFF.

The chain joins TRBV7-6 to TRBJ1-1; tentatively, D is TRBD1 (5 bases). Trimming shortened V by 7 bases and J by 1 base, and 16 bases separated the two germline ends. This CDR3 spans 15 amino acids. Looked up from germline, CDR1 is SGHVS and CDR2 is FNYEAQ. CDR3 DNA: TGTGCCAGCAAACCCAGGGAAGGGACGAACACTGAAGCTTTCTTT. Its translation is CASKPREGTNTEAFF.

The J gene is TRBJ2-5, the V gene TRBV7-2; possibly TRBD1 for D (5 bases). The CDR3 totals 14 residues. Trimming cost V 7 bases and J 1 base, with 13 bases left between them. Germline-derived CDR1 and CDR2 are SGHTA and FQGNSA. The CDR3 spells CASKKGFSQETQYF. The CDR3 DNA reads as TGTGCCAGCAAAAAGGGGTTTAGCCAAGAGACCCAGTACTTC.

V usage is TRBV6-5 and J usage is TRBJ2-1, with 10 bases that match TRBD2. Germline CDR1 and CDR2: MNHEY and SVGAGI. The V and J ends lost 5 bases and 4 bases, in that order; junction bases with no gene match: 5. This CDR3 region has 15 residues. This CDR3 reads CASSAGLARYNEQFF. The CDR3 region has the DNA TGTGCCAGCAGTGCGGGACTAGCGAGATACAATGAGCAGTTCTTC.

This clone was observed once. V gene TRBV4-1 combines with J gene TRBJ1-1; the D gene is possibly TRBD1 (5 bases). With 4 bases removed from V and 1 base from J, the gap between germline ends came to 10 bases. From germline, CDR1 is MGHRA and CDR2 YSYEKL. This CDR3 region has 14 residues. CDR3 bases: TGCGCCAGCAGCCCCGCCGGACAGAACACTGAAGCTTTCTTT. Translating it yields CASSPAGQNTEAFF.

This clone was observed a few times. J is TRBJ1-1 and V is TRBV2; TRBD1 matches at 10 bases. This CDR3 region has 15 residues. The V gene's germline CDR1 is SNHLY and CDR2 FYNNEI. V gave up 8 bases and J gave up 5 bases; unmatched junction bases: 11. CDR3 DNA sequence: TGTGCCAGCCAAGAGGTGACAGGGGGCCGGACTGAAGCTTTCTTT. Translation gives CASQEVTGGRTEAFF.

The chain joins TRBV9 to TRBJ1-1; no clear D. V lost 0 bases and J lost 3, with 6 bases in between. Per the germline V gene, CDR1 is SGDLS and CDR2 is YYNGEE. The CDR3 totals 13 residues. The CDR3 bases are TGTGCCAGCAGCGTAGACGTATACACTGAAGCTTTCTTT. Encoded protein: CASSVDVYTEAFF. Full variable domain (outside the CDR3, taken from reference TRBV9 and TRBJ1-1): DSGVTQTPKHLITATGQRVTLRCSPRSGDLSVYWYQQSLDQGLQFLIQYYNGEERAKGNILERFSAQQFPDLHSELNLSSLELGDSALYFCASSVDVYTEAFFGQGTRLTVV.

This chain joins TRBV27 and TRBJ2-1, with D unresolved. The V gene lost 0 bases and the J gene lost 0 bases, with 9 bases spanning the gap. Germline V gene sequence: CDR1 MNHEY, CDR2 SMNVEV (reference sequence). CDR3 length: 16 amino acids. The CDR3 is CASSLSRQSSYNEQFF. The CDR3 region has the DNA TGTGCCAGCAGTTTATCGCGGCAGAGCTCCTACAATGAGCAGTTCTTC.

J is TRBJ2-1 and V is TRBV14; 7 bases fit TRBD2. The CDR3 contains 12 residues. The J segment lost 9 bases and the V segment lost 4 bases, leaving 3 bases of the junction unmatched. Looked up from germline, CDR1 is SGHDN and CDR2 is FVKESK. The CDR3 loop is CASSRLASEQFF. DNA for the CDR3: TGTGCCAGCAGCCGACTAGCTTCTGAGCAGTTCTTC.

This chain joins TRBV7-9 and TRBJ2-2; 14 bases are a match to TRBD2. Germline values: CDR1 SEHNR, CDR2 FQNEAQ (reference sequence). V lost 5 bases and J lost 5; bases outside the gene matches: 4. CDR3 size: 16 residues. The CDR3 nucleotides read TGTGCCAGCAGCATTGGACTAGCGGGAGGTACCGGGGAGCTGTTTTTT. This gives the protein CASSIGLAGGTGELFF.

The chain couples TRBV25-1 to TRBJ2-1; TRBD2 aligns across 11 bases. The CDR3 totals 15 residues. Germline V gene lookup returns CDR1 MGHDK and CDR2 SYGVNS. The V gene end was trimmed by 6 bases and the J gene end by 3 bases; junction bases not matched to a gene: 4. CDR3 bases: TGTGCCAGCAGACTAGCGGGAGAAAGCTACAATGAGCAGTTCTTC. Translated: CASRLAGESYNEQFF.

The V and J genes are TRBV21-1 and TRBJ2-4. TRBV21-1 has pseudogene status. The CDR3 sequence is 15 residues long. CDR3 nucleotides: TGTGCCAGCAGCAAAGGGTGGGGGGCCAAAAACATTCAGTACTTC. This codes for CASSKGWGAKNIQYF.

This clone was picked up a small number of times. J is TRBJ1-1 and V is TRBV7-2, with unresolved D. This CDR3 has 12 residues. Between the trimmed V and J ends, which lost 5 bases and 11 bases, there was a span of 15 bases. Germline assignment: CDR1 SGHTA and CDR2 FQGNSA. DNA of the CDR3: TGTGCCAGCAGCAACCCTGGGCAGCGGGCTTTCTTT. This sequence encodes CASSNPGQRAFF.

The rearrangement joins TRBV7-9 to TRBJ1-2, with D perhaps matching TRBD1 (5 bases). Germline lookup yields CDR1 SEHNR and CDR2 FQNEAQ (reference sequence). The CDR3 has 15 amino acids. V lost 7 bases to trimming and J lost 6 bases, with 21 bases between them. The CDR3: CASTFGGATTNGYTF. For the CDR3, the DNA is TGTGCCAGCACGTTCGGTGGGGCTACGACGAATGGCTACACCTTC. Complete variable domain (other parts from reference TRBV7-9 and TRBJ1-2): DTGVSQNPRHKITKRGQNVTFRCDPISEHNRLYWYRQTLGQGPEFLTYFQNEAQLEKSRLLSDRFSAERPKGSFSTLEIQRTEQGDSAMYLCASTFGGATTNGYTFGSGTRLTVV.

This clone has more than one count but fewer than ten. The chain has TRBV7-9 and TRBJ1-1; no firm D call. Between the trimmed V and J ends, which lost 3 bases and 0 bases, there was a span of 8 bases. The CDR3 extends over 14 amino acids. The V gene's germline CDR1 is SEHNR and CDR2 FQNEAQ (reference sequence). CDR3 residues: CASSFFDMNTEAFF. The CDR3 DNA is TGTGCCAGCAGCTTTTTTGACATGAACACTGAAGCTTTCTTT.

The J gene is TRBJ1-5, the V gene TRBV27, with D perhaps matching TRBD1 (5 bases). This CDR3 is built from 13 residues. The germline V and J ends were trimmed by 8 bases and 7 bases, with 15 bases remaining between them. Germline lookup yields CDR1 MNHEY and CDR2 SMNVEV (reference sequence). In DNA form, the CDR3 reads TGTGCCAGCGGGACGGGCAAGGGGCAGCCCCAGCATTTT. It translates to CASGTGKGQPQHF.

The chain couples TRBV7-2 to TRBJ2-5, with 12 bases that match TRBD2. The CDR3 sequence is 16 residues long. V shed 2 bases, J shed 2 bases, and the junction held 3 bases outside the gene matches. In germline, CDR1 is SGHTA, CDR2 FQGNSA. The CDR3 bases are TGTGCCAGCAGCTTACGGCTAGCGGGAGGGCAAGAGACCCAGTACTTC. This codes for CASSLRLAGGQETQYF.

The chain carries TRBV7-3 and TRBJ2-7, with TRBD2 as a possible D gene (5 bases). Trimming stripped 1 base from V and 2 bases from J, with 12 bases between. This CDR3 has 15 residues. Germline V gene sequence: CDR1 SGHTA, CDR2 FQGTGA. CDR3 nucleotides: TGTGCCAGCAGCTTAAGGCCGGGGTCCCCCTACGAGCAGTACTTC. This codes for CASSLRPGSPYEQYF. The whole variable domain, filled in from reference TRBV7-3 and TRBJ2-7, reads GAGVSQTPSNKVTEKGKYVELRCDPISGHTALYWYRQSLGQGPEFLIYFQGTGAADDSGLPNDRFFAVRPEGSVSTLKIQRTERGDSAVYLCASSLRPGSPYEQYFGPGTRLTVT.

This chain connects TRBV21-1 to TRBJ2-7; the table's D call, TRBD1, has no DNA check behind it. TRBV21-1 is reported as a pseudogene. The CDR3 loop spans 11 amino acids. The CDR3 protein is CASIPDRVCGF. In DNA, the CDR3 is TGTGCCAGCATCCCAGACAGGGTATGTGGCTTC.

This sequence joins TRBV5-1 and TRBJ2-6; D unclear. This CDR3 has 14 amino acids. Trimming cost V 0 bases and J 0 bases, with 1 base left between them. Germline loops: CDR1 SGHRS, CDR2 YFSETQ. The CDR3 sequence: CASSLASGANVLTF. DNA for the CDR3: TGCGCCAGCAGCTTGGCCTCTGGGGCCAACGTCCTGACTTTC.

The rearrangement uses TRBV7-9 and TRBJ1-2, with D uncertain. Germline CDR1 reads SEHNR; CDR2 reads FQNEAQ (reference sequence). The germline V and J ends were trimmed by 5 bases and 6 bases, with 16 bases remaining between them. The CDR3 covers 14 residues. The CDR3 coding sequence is TGTGCCAGCAGCCTGTCACTCCGGGAGGATGGCTACACCTTC. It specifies CASSLSLREDGYTF. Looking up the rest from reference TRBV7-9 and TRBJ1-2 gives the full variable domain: DTGVSQNPRHKITKRGQNVTFRCDPISEHNRLYWYRQTLGQGPEFLTYFQNEAQLEKSRLLSDRFSAERPKGSFSTLEIQRTEQGDSAMYLCASSLSLREDGYTFGSGTRLTVV.

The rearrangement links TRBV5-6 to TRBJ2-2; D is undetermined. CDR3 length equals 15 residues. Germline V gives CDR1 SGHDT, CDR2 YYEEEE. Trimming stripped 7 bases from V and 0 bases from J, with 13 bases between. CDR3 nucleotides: TGTGCCAGCGCCTCAGGACCAACGAACACCGGGGAGCTGTTTTTT. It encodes CASASGPTNTGELFF.

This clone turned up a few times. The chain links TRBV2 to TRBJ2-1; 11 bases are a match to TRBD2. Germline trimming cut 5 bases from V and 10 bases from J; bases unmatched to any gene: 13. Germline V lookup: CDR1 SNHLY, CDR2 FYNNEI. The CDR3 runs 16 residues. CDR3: CASSIIGTSGTKEQFF. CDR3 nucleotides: TGTGCCAGCAGTATAATCGGGACTAGCGGCACAAAGGAGCAGTTCTTC.

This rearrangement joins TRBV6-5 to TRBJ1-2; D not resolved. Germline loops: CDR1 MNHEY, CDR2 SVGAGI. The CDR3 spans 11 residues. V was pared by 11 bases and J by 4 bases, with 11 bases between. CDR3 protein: CASLSGYGYTF. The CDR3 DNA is TGTGCCTCTCTATCCGGCTATGGCTACACCTTC.

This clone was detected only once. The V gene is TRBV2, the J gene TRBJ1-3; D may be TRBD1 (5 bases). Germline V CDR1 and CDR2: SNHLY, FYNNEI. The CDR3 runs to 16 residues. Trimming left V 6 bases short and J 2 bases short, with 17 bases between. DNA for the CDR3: TGTGCCAGCAGCACACTCCCAGGGAACCCTGGAAACACCATATATTTT. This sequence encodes CASSTLPGNPGNTIYF.